A single sample is the source of the 17 T cell receptor beta chains below, sequenced in a study of T cells expressing NK-cell markers. One entry per CDR3 protein, without DNA, is what TCRdb gives after re-calling the 5' RACE reads. The listing records some 280,000 distinct CDR3 sequences. Sequenced sample: blood T cells: a sorted CD56 or NKG2C T cell subset, CD4+ or CD8+ T cells, or bulk PBMC T cells (not recorded which). These receptors all stem from a man younger than 30 in good health.

This rearrangement joins TRBV5-6 to TRBJ2-5; checking the TCRdb D call of TRBD1 is not possible without DNA. Germline CDR1 is SGHDT and CDR2 is YYEEEE. The CDR3 consists of 15 residues. CDR3 protein: CASSLDGLSQETQYF.

The chain combines TRBV30 with TRBJ2-3; TCRdb outputs TRBD1, but without DNA this stays unchecked. Germline V gene lookup returns CDR1 GTSNPN and CDR2 SVGIG (reference sequence). The CDR3 is made up of 16 amino acids. CDR3 protein: CAWSPLGHPSTDTQYF. Drawing the rest from reference TRBV30 and TRBJ2-3, the complete variable domain is SQTIHQWPATLVQPVGSPLSLECTVEGTSNPNLYWYRQAAGRGLQLLFYSVGIGQISSEVPQNLSASRPQDRQFILSSKKLLLSDSGFYLCAWSPLGHPSTDTQYFGPGTRLTVL.

The chain recombines TRBV7-2 with TRBJ2-7; the TRBD1 assignment by TCRdb is unverifiable without DNA. CDR3 length: 14 residues. CDR1 and CDR2 from the germline V gene are SGHTA and FQGNSA. The CDR3 sequence is CASSFGRLGPEQYF.

The gene calls are TRBV12-3 or TRBV12-4 and TRBJ2-1; absent DNA, TCRdb's TRBD1 call cannot be checked. CDR3 length: 15 residues. CDR3 in amino acids: CASSPTGGDYNEQFF.

This sequence joins TRBV29-1 and TRBJ2-7; TCRdb names TRBD1, which stays unverified in the absence of DNA. The CDR3 length is 11 residues. Germline V gene lookup returns CDR1 SQVTM and CDR2 ANQGSEA. The CDR3 reads CSGGQSYEQYF.

The CDR3 here is CATSRDRARGSNTIYF. The chain uses TRBV15 and TRBJ1-3; no DNA is available, so the TRBD1 call from TCRdb remains unchecked. Per the germline V gene, CDR1 is LNHNV and CDR2 is YYDKDF (reference sequence). The CDR3 spans 16 residues.

This sequence joins TRBV2 and TRBJ2-2. Germline V gene sequence: CDR1 SNHLY, CDR2 FYNNEI. This CDR3 region has 13 residues. CDR3: CASRDGHTGELFF. The full variable domain, with the rest looked up from reference TRBV2 and TRBJ2-2, is EPEVTQTPSHQVTQMGQEVILRCVPISNHLYFYWYRQILGQKVEFLVSFYNNEISEKSEIFDDQFSVERPDGSNFTLKIRSTKLEDSAMYFCASRDGHTGELFFGEGSRLTVL.

This chain uses TRBV29-1 with TRBJ2-1; the D call from TCRdb, TRBD2, cannot be confirmed without DNA. Germline CDR1 SQVTM, CDR2 ANQGSEA. The CDR3 is 12 amino acids. This chain's CDR3 is CSASGGRFEQFF.

V and J are TRBV7-9 and TRBJ2-3; TCRdb designates TRBD1, a call that cannot be tested without DNA. The CDR3 runs to 15 residues. Germline assignment: CDR1 SEHNR and CDR2 FQNEAQ (reference sequence). CDR3 in amino acids: CASSPRGSSTDTQYF. Variable domain in full (rest from reference TRBV7-9 and TRBJ2-3): DTGVSQNPRHKITKRGQNVTFRCDPISEHNRLYWYRQTLGQGPEFLTYFQNEAQLEKSRLLSDRFSAERPKGSFSTLEIQRTEQGDSAMYLCASSPRGSSTDTQYFGPGTRLTVL.

CDR3 sequence reads: CASSLIGGEHTQYF. The chain has TRBV12-3 or TRBV12-4 and TRBJ2-3; TCRdb names TRBD1, which stays unverified in the absence of DNA. CDR3 size: 14 residues.

The chain carries TRBV27 and TRBJ2-1; as DNA is missing, the TRBD2 call by TCRdb cannot be tested. The CDR3 runs to 20 residues. CDR1 MNHEY and CDR2 SMNVEV come from the germline V gene (reference sequence). CDR3 sequence: CASSLFTGTSGRALQNEQFF.

J is TRBJ2-5 and V is TRBV6-2 or TRBV6-3; TCRdb outputs TRBD2, but without DNA this stays unchecked. The CDR3 runs 15 residues. Per germline, CDR1 MNHEY and CDR2 SVGEGT. CDR3 residues: CASSYRLAGGETQYF.

The CDR3 here is CAISEYSEKLFF. The genes are TRBV10-3 and TRBJ1-4. CDR1 ENHRY and CDR2 SYGVKD come from the germline V gene. The CDR3 length is 12 residues.

The gene calls are TRBV20-1 and TRBJ2-1; TCRdb returns TRBD1, unconfirmable since there is no DNA. CDR3 length equals 16 residues. Per the germline V gene, CDR1 is DFQATT and CDR2 is SNEGSKA (reference sequence). CDR3 protein: CSARDVSAGVHNEQFF.

The chain has TRBV7-9 and TRBJ2-1. CDR1 SEHNR and CDR2 FQNEAQ come from the germline V gene (reference sequence). CDR3 length: 15 amino acids. The CDR3 protein is CASSPKPRAGNEQFF.

The V gene is TRBV18, the J gene TRBJ2-1. This CDR3 is 14 amino acids long. Germline-derived CDR1 and CDR2 are KGHSH and LQKENI. CDR3 loop: CASSPRQFSNEQFF.

The CDR3 protein is CASSPWTESTYNEQFF. The gene calls are TRBV5-1 and TRBJ2-1. The CDR3 is made up of 16 amino acids. The germline CDR1 and CDR2 sequences are SGHRS and YFSETQ.